The source of this T cell receptor beta chain is a study of regulatory T cells in long-lasting Graves disease. Relying on iRepertoire HTBI primers and Arm-PCR of CDR3 regions, the team built TCR beta libraries. TCRdb independently ran MiXCR on the multiplex PCR reads; one entry per CDR3 protein. The data contain 300,000 to 400,000 distinct CDR3 sequences, about 20% of them seen just once; the ten biggest clones take up roughly 27%. Time point here: persistent/refractory GD, antithyroid drugs over 5 years with positive TRAb. RNA from PBMCs was the source of the TCR library. Study conclusions and caveats: Lower TCR diversity was seen in persistent Graves' patients than in newly diagnosed ones. Persistent disease was characterized by preferential usage of TRBV28, TRBJ1-2 and TRBJ2-5.

As for this clonotype: Its antigen is currently unknown.

CDR3 length equals 16 residues. With 4 bases removed from V and 2 bases from J, the gap between germline ends came to 15 bases. Germline V gene data show CDR1 as LNHDA and CDR2 as SQIVND (reference sequence). The material sequenced was peripheral blood mononuclear cells (PBMCs), taken when the disease was refractory, from a patient treated with antithyroid drugs. The chain carries TRBV19 and TRBJ1-5; D gene ambiguous. The TCR was taken from a female donor with Graves disease. CDR3 DNA sequence: TGTGCCAGTAGTAGTCCCCCTCAGAGGGGCAATCAGCCCCAGCATTTT. Encoded protein: CASSSPPQRGNQPQHF.